This T cell receptor beta chain was sequenced during a study of blood T cell repertoires in COVID-19. Whole-study context: The origin of the acute and convalescent COVID-19 samples was the United States, Italy and Spain. T cells, B-cell-depleted T cells, or PBMCs provided the cDNA or gDNA that served as material.

Original handling: Amplification with reference gene primers provided the estimates of nucleated cell counts. Libraries were prepared by immunoSEQ multiplex PCR; TCRdb keeps only in-frame clonotypes and omits some of them. D and trimming were read from the DNA, whereas the V and J calls and clone size are those reported in that table. Among around 210,000 clones listed, about 90% were seen once. V lost 4 bases to trimming and J lost 8 bases, with 9 bases between them. The CDR3 runs 12 residues. Germline CDR1 reads SEHNR; CDR2 reads FQNEAQ (reference sequence). The rearrangement uses TRBV7-9 and TRBJ2-1; D call uncertain. The sample taken for sequencing was peripheral blood. The source is a man younger than 35 with active or convalescent COVID-19. CDR3: CASSYYSDEQFF. CDR3 DNA: TGTGCCAGCAGCTACTACTCAGATGAGCAGTTCTTC.